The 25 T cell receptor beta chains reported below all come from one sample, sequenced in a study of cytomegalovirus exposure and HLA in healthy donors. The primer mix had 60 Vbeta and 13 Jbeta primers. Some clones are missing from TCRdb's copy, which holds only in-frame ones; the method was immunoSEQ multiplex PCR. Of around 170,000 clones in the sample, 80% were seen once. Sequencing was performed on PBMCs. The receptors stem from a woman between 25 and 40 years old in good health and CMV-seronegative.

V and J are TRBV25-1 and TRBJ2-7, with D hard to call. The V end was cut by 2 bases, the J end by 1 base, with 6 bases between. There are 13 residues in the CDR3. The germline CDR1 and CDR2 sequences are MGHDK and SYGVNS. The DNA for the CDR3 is TGTGCCAGCAGTGAAGTCGGTTCCTACGAGCAGTACTTC. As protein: CASSEVGSYEQYF.

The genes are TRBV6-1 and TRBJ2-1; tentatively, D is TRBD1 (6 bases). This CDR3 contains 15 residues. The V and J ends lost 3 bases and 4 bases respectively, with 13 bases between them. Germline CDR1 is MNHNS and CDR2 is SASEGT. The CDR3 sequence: CASSDGTRTYNEQFF. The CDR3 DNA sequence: TGTGCCAGCAGTGATGGGACAAGGACTTACAATGAGCAGTTCTTC.

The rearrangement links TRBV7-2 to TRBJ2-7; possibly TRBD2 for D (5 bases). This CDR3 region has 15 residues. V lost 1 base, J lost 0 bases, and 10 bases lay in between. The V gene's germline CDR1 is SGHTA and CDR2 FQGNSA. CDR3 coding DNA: TGTGCCAGCAGCTTAGGCCCGGGGAGCTCCTACGAGCAGTACTTC. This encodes CASSLGPGSSYEQYF. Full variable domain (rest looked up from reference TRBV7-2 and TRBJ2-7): GAGVSQSPSNKVTEKGKDVELRCDPISGHTALYWYRQSLGQGLEFLIYFQGNSAPDKSGLPSDRFSAERTGGSVSTLTIQRTQQEDSAVYLCASSLGPGSSYEQYFGPGTRLTVT.

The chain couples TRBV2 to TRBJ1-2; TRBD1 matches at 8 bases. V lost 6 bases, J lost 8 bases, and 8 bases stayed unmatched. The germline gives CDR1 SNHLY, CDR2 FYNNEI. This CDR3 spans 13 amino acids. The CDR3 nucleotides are TGTGCCAGCAGACGACAGGGGTCGGGAGGCTACACCTTC. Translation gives CASRRQGSGGYTF.

The CDR3 DNA is TGTGCCAGCAGTGAGTTGGGCGACGGCCGTGGCTACGAGCAGTACTTC. Its translation: CASSELGDGRGYEQYF. This chain uses TRBV2 with TRBJ2-7; D gene ambiguous. Germline CDR1 is SNHLY and CDR2 is FYNNEI. V lost 3 bases and J 3 bases, leaving 18 bases between the germline ends. The CDR3 loop spans 16 amino acids.

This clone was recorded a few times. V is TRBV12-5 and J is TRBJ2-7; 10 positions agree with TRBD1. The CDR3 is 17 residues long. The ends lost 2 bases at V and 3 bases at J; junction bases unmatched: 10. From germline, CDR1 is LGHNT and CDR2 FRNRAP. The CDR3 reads CASGLKAERTGGYEQYF. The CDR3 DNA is TGTGCTAGTGGTTTGAAGGCCGAAAGGACAGGGGGCTACGAGCAGTACTTC.

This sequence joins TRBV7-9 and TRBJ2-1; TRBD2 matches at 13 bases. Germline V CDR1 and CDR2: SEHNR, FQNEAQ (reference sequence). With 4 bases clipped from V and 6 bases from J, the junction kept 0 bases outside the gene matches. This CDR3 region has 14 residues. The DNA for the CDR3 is TGTGCCAGCAGCTGGACTAGCGGGGGCAATGAGCAGTTCTTC. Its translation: CASSWTSGGNEQFF.

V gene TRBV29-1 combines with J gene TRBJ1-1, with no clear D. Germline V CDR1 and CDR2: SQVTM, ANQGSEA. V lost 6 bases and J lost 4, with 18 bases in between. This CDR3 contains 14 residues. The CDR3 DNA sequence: TGCAGCGTGTGGGTGCGGAAGGATTTCACTGAAGCTTTCTTT. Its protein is CSVWVRKDFTEAFF. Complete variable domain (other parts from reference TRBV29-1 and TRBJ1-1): SAVISQKPSRDICQRGTSLTIQCQVDSQVTMMFWYRQQPGQSLTLIATANQGSEATYESGFVIDKFPISRPNLTFSTLTVSNMSPEDSSIYLCSVWVRKDFTEAFFGQGTRLTVV.

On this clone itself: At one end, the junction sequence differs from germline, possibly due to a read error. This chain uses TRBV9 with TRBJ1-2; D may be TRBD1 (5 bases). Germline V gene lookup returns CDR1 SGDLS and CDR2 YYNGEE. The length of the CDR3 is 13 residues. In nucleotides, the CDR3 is TGTGCCAGCAGCGCGTGGGAGGTTGACAGACCCATCTTC. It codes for CASSAWEVDRPIF.

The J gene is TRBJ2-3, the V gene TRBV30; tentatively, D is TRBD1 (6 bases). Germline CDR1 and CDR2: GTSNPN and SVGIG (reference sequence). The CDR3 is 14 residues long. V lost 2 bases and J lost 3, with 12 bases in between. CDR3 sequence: CAWSRTASTDTQYF. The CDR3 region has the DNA TGTGCCTGGAGTAGGACAGCCTCAACAGATACGCAGTATTTT.

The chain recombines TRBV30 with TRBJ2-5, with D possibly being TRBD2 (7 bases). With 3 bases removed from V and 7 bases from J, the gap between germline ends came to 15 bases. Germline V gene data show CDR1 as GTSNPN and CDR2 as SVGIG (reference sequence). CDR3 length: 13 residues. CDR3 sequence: CAWRVGGAVTQYF. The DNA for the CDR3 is TGTGCCTGGAGGGTGGGGGGGGCGGTGACCCAGTACTTC.

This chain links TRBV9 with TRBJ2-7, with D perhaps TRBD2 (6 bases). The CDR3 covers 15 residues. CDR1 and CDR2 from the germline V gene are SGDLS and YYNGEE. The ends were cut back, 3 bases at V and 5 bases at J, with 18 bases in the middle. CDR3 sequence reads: CASSASGLAIHEQYF. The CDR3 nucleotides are TGTGCCAGCAGCGCCTCGGGACTCGCGATCCACGAGCAGTACTTC.

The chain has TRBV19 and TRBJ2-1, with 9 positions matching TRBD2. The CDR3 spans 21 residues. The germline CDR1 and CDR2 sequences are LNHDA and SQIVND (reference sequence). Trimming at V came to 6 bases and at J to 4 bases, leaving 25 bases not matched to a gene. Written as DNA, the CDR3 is TGTGCCAGTAGCACTAGGATGGTAGCGGGGGTCCATGTCGACCGTTACAATGAGCAGTTCTTC. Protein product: CASSTRMVAGVHVDRYNEQFF.

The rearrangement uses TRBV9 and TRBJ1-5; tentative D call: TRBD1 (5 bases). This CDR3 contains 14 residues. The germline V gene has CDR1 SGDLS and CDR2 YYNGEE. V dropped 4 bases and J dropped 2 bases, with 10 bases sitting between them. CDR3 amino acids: CASSPDSRNQPQHF. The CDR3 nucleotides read TGTGCCAGCAGCCCCGACAGCCGCAATCAGCCCCAGCATTTT. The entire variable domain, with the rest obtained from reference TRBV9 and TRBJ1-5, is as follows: DSGVTQTPKHLITATGQRVTLRCSPRSGDLSVYWYQQSLDQGLQFLIQYYNGEERAKGNILERFSAQQFPDLHSELNLSSLELGDSALYFCASSPDSRNQPQHFGDGTRLSIL.

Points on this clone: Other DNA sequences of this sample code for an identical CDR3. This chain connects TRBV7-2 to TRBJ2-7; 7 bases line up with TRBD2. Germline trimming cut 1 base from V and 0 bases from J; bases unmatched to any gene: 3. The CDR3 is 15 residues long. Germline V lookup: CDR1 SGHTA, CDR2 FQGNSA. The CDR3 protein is CASSLGGGSSYEQYF. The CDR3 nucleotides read TGTGCCAGCAGCTTAGGGGGGGGTTCCTCCTACGAGCAGTACTTC.

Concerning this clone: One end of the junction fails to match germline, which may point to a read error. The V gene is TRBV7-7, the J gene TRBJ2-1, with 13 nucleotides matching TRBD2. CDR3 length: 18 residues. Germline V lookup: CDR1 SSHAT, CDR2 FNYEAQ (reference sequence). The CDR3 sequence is CASSLAYGGLAGAAEQFF. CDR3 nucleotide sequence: TGTGCTAGCAGCTTAGCGTACGGAGGACTAGCGGGGGCCGCGGAGCAGTTCTTC.

CDR3 nucleotides: TGTGCCAGCACGGACAGGGGGCTCACTGAAGCTTTCTTT. Its protein product is CASTDRGLTEAFF. This chain joins TRBV2 and TRBJ1-1, with TRBD1 matching over 11 bases. Germline trimming cut 7 bases from V and 4 bases from J; bases unmatched to any gene: 2. The CDR3 runs to 13 residues. Germline-derived CDR1 and CDR2 are SNHLY and FYNNEI. Full variable domain (remainder filled in from reference TRBV2 and TRBJ1-1): EPEVTQTPSHQVTQMGQEVILRCVPISNHLYFYWYRQILGQKVEFLVSFYNNEISEKSEIFDDQFSVERPDGSNFTLKIRSTKLEDSAMYFCASTDRGLTEAFFGQGTRLTVV.

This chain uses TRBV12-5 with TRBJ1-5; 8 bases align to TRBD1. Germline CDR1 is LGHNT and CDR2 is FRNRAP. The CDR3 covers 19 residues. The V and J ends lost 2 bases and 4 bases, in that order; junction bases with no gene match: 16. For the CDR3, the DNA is TGTGCTAGTGGTTTGCCTACCGGACAGGGTTGGGCGGTTAATCAGCCCCAGCATTTT. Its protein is CASGLPTGQGWAVNQPQHF.

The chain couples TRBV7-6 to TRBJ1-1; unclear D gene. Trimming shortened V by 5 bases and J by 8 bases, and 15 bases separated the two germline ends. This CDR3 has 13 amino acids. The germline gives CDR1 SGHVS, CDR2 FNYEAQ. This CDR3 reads CASSAGGTGEAFF. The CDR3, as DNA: TGTGCCAGCAGCGCCGGCGGCACGGGAGAAGCTTTCTTT.

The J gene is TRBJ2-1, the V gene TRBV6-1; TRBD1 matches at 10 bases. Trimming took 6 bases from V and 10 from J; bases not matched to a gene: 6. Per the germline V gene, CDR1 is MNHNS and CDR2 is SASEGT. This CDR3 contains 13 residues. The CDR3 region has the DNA TGTGCCAGCAGCCGGACAGGGGGGACCGAGCAGTTCTTC. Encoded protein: CASSRTGGTEQFF.

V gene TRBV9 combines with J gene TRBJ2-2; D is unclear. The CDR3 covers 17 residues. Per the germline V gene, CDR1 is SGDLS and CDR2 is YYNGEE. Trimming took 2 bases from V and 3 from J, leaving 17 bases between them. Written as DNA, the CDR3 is TGTGCCAGCAGCGTCCTCGATTTGGCGGCGTACACCGGGGAGCTGTTTTTT. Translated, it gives CASSVLDLAAYTGELFF.

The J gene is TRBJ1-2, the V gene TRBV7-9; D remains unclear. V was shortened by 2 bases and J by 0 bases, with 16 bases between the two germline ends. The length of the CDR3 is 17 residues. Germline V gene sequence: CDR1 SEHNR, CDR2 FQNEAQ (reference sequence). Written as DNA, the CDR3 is TGTGCCAGCAGCTTATCCCCTATAATCCGTTCTAACTATGGCTACACCTTC. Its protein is CASSLSPIIRSNYGYTF.

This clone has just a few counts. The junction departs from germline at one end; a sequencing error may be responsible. CDR3 DNA sequence: TGTGCCAGCAGCGAAATAGACAGAAACAATGAAGCTTTCTTT. Residues: CASSEIDRNNEAFF. The rearrangement uses TRBV6-6 and TRBJ1-1; D possibly corresponds to TRBD1 (5 bases). The CDR3 runs 14 residues. The germline gives CDR1 MNHNY, CDR2 SVGAGI (reference sequence).

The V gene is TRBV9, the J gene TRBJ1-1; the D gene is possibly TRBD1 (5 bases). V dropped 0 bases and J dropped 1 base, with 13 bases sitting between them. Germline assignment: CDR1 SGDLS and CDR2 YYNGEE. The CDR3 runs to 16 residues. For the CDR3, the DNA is TGTGCCAGCAGCGTAGGTATATGGGGCCCGAACACTGAAGCTTTCTTT. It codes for CASSVGIWGPNTEAFF.

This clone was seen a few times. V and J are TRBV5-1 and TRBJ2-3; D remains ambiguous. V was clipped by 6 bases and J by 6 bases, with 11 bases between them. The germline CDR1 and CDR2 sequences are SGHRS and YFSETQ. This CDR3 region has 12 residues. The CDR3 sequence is CASTRDLDTQYF. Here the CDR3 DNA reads TGCGCCAGCACCCGTGACTTGGATACGCAGTATTTT.